This TCR beta chain was sequenced during a study of CD8 T cells in ankylosing spondylitis. General study results and limits: Disease-linked clones proved CD8+ and comparatively uncommon in peripheral blood.

Quantitative 5'-RACE with molecular barcodes was used to make the TCR beta libraries. TCRdb passed the 5' RACE reads through MiXCR, listing each CDR3 protein once. The sample holds about 140,000 distinct CDR3 sequences, 7.5% to 9.5% seen once. Deletions cut 0 bases from V and 2 bases from J, with 8 bases between. In germline, CDR1 is SGDLS, CDR2 YYNGEE. This CDR3 has 14 residues. This clonotype was seen ten or more times. What it binds is unknown. J is TRBJ2-5 and V is TRBV9; D not certain. The sample was synovial fluid, either unsorted or a sorted T cell fraction (not recorded which). The sequence came from a male donor with ankylosing spondylitis. For the CDR3, the DNA is TGTGCCAGCAGCGTAGGGGCAGGTCAAGAGACCCAGTACTTC. This encodes CASSVGAGQETQYF.